One and the same sample provided the 4 T cell receptor beta chains below, sequenced in a study of cytomegalovirus exposure and HLA in healthy donors (dated by TCRdb to about 2017). The library was made by the immunoSEQ multiplex PCR assay. For the multiplex PCR, a mixture combining 60 forward primers for TCR Vbeta segments and 13 reverse primers for TCR Jbeta segments was used. The source is immuneACCESS, and TCRdb retained only in-frame sequences with V and J called. Part of the clones is not carried over; for the studies checked, unresolved V genes explain less than half of this, and the remainder is unexplained. This sample holds around 110,000 clones; 55% to 65% were observed only once. Together, the top ten hold over 8.5% of the sample. Sequencing used PBMCs. The receptors originated from a woman aged 40 to 50 in good health and CMV-seropositive.

The gene calls are TRBV7-8 and TRBJ2-3, with D perhaps matching TRBD2 (5 bases). Between the trimmed V and J ends, which lost 3 bases and 0 bases, there was a span of 13 bases. Germline-derived CDR1 and CDR2 are SGHVS and FQNEAQ. The CDR3 runs to 16 residues. CDR3 sequence (DNA): TGTGCCAGCAGCTTCAGGACTTTCGTTAGCACAGATACGCAGTATTTT. As protein: CASSFRTFVSTDTQYF. Complete variable domain (other parts from reference TRBV7-8 and TRBJ2-3): GAGVSQSPRYKVAKRGQDVALRCDPISGHVSLFWYQQALGQGPEFLTYFQNEAQLDKSGLPSDRFFAERPEGSVSTLKIQRTQQEDSAVYLCASSFRTFVSTDTQYFGPGTRLTVL.

This sequence joins TRBV19 and TRBJ1-1; no clear D. V lost 4 bases and J lost 0, with 9 bases in between. Germline V gives CDR1 LNHDA, CDR2 SQIVND (reference sequence). The CDR3 is 14 residues long. CDR3: CASSTPSLNTEAFF. The CDR3 DNA reads TGTGCCAGTAGTACCCCGAGTTTGAACACTGAAGCTTTCTTT.

The chain is built from TRBV6-5 and TRBJ2-7; weak D call: TRBD1 (6 bases). The germline V gene has CDR1 MNHEY and CDR2 SVGAGI. V lost 5 bases to trimming and J lost 1 base, with 9 bases between them. This CDR3 contains 13 residues. CDR3 amino acids: CASSNGQSYEQYF. CDR3 in DNA: TGTGCCAGCAGTAACGGACAGTCCTACGAGCAGTACTTC.

The chain is built from TRBV6-5 and TRBJ1-1; 7 bases match TRBD1. Germline values: CDR1 MNHEY, CDR2 SVGAGI. With 5 bases clipped from V and 4 bases from J, the junction kept 10 bases outside the gene matches. The CDR3 contains 15 residues. CDR3 protein: CASSQLDRDFTEAFF. The CDR3 coding sequence is TGTGCCAGCAGTCAACTAGACAGGGATTTCACTGAAGCTTTCTTT.